This entry concerns a single T cell receptor beta chain. These data are taken from a study of control samples from healthy donors and cancer patients. Germline loops: CDR1 LNHDA, CDR2 SQIVND (reference sequence). This CDR3 region has 15 residues. Trimming left V 6 bases short and J 4 bases short, with 16 bases between. Assay used: immunoSEQ multiplex PCR; TCRdb lists only in-frame clones, some missing. The data contain around 100,000 clones, about 86% of them seen just once; the ten biggest clones take up less than 15%. The receptor comes from a man aged 25 to 40 in good health. J is TRBJ1-3 and V is TRBV19, with D perhaps TRBD1 (5 bases). The specimen sequenced was blood. The CDR3 DNA is TGTGCCAGTAGCAAAGAAGAGGGGTTCGGAAACACCATATATTTT. Amino acid sequence: CASSKEEGFGNTIYF.